One T cell receptor (beta chain) is described in this entry. This clone was counted between two and nine times. The antigen it recognizes is unknown. Per-base quality was not reported, and no clone a single base away is much larger than it. This entry comes from a study of blood T cell repertoires in COVID-19 (dated by TCRdb to 2020 to 2022). Background on the whole study: Samples covering the acute and convalescent phases of COVID-19 were provided by collaborators in the United States, Italy and Spain. The repertoires were released in a freely available public database intended as a resource for research on the immune response to SARS-CoV-2. The samples were drawn from the first 160 participants of the ongoing ImmuneRACE study and from over 950 subjects provided by 6 global collaborators. Where available, HLA class I and class II types were taken from metadata supplied by the sample provider and were not determined by assay-based typing. A de-identified subject ID, COVID-19 status, age in years and sex were almost always included in the sample metadata. The material from the prospective study consisted of cDNA or gDNA derived from T cells, B-cell-depleted T cells, or PBMCs. Deeply sampled blood TCRbeta repertoires from subjects exposed to, actively infected with, or recovered from COVID-19 were included in the dataset.

Sequences SGHTA (CDR1) and FQGNSA (CDR2) are obtained from the germline V gene. Cut back by 5 bases and 2 bases, the V and J ends lie 10 bases apart. From cysteine to phenylalanine, the CDR3 is 14 amino acids long. Only CDR3 DNA is held: 42 bases, read in frame from base 1. Each collaborating institution followed its own protocols to collect whole blood in K2EDTA tubes. For TCRbeta analysis, collaborators shipped samples in one of three forms: frozen whole blood, isolated PBMCs, or DNA extracted from either of those sample types. TCRbeta CDR3 regions were amplified from genomic DNA using the immunoSEQ Assay, a bias-controlled multiplex PCR. Per the authors' processing: The number of nucleated cells in each sample was estimated from the amplification of reference gene primers within the assay. To quantify the absolute abundance of each unique TCRbeta CDR3 rearrangement, sequence reads were collapsed and filtered. For each sample, productive Simpson clonality was calculated as the square root of Simpson's diversity index over productive rearrangements. The source is immuneACCESS, and TCRdb retained only in-frame sequences with V and J called. Part of the clones is not carried over; for the studies checked, unresolved V genes explain less than half of this, and the remainder is unexplained. V and J calls plus clone size are reproduced from that table; the DNA served to infer D and trimming. The sample includes some 70,000 clones, with 75% to 90% observed a single time. Jointly, the top ten make up more than 7.5% of the sample.

Study-wide conclusions, independent of this receptor: The amount of clinical and demographic metadata varied by source and participant and was provided uncurated.

The V and J genes are TRBV7-2 and TRBJ2-1, and perhaps TRBD2 as D gene, on 6 matching bases. Sequencing used peripheral blood. This TCR came from a man aged 50-60 years with active COVID-19. The base sequence is TGTGCCAGCAGCCCGATAGCGGCCTACAATGAGCAGTTCTTC. Its translation is CASSPIAAYNEQFF.